The T cell receptor beta chain described here comes from a study of T cell changes during pregnancy in multiple sclerosis. Assay used: immunoSEQ multiplex PCR; TCRdb lists only in-frame clones, some missing. In the table there are 40,000 to 45,000 clones, 80% to 90% of which are singletons. J was trimmed by 6 bases and V by 1 base; bases with no gene match: 9. Germline loops: CDR1 GTSNPN, CDR2 SVGIG (reference sequence). This CDR3 is 16 amino acids long. The clonotype comes from a female donor with multiple sclerosis, enrolled in a pregnancy study. Sequencing was performed on CD4+ T cells from peripheral blood mononuclear cells, taken in the first trimester of pregnancy. V gene TRBV30 combines with J gene TRBJ1-6, with TRBD1 matching over 7 bases. The chain's CDR3 is CAWSAHRDSSNSPLHF. The CDR3 bases are TGTGCCTGGAGTGCCCACCGGGACAGTAGTAATTCACCCCTCCACTTT. Supplemented by reference TRBV30 and TRBJ1-6, the full variable domain reads SQTIHQWPATLVQPVGSPLSLECTVEGTSNPNLYWYRQAAGRGLQLLFYSVGIGQISSEVPQNLSASRPQDRQFILSSKKLLLSDSGFYLCAWSAHRDSSNSPLHFGNGTRLTVT.